A single sample gave rise to the 2 T cell receptor beta chains below, sequenced in a study of blood T cell repertoires in COVID-19. The method was immunoSEQ multiplex PCR; TCRdb's version includes in-frame clones alone and lacks a portion of them. The sample yields 150,000 to 160,000 clones, 75% to 90% seen once. Sequencing used peripheral blood. These receptors were obtained from a woman between 35 and 50 years old with acute or convalescent COVID-19.

V gene TRBV9 combines with J gene TRBJ2-1; D not resolved. The ends were cut back, 3 bases at V and 9 bases at J, with 19 bases in the middle. The CDR3 contains 15 residues. Germline CDR1 reads SGDLS; CDR2 reads YYNGEE. This CDR3 reads CASSGPSSLQGEQFF. The CDR3 DNA is TGTGCCAGCAGCGGACCCAGTAGCCTACAAGGTGAGCAGTTCTTC.

The chain carries TRBV21-1 and TRBJ2-7; no check of the table's D call, TRBD2, against the DNA was made. TRBV21-1 is shown as a pseudogene. CDR3 length: 12 residues. This CDR3 is CASSKANYEQYF. The CDR3 DNA follows: TGTGCCAGCAGCAAAGCTAACTACGAGCAGTACTTC.